A selection of T cell receptor beta chains follows, all from one sample in a study of blood T cells in healthy people across ages. TCRdb passed the 5' RACE reads through MiXCR, listing each CDR3 protein once. In the table there are roughly 500,000 distinct CDR3 sequences, approximately 30% of which are singletons. What was sequenced was blood. These receptors were obtained from a woman in her 70s in good health. Both conserved end residues are part of each CDR3. The D gene is left open where the match is weak. Not every row has a clone size; where given, it reads once, few, many or a size class.

V gene	CDR3 length	D gene	J gene	clone size	CDR3 DNA	CDR3 protein
TRBV4-3	13	NA	TRBJ1-1	many	TGCGCCAGCAGCCAAGGGAGGAACACTGAAGCTTTCTTT	CASSQGRNTEAFF
TRBV7-3	16	NA	TRBJ2-5	NA	TGTGCCAGCAGCTTATTCTTGACGGACAACCAAGAGACCCAGTACTTC	CASSLFLTDNQETQYF
TRBV4-3	17	NA	TRBJ1-3	NA	TGCGCCAGCAGCCAAGATTTATCGAAAGGTTCCGGACACACCATATATTTT	CASSQDLSKGSGHTIYF
TRBV12-3/TRBV12-4	14	NA	TRBJ2-2	NA	TGTGCCAGCAGTGTAGGCAGTTACACCGGGGAGCTGTTTTTT	CASSVGSYTGELFF
TRBV5-5	13	NA	TRBJ2-3	NA	TGTGCCAGCAGCTTTACAGGGTCAGATACGCAGTATTTT	CASSFTGSDTQYF
TRBV5-1	13	TRBD1	TRBJ2-4	NA	TGCGCCAGCAGCTTGTCCCGGGACAGCTCCCAGTACTTC	CASSLSRDSSQYF
TRBV6-2/TRBV6-3	15	NA	TRBJ2-1	once	TGTGCCAGCACCATACGGGCGGGGAACTTAAATGAGCAGTTCTTC	CASTIRAGNLNEQFF
TRBV7-3	18	NA	TRBJ2-2	NA	TGTGCCAGCAGCTTAAGGGGTGGGACTGCTGCGAACACCGGGGAGCTGTTTTTT	CASSLRGGTAANTGELFF
TRBV7-2	17	NA	TRBJ2-4	NA	TGTGCCAGCAGCTTAGCTGGTACAGGGTCTGGTTTGGACATTCAGTACTTC	CASSLAGTGSGLDIQYF
TRBV10-3	15	NA	TRBJ1-2	NA	TGTGCCATCAGTGATTCCGGGACGGGCGGGGATGGCTACACCTTC	CAISDSGTGGDGYTF
TRBV18	16	NA	TRBJ2-1	few	TGTGCCAGCTCACCACCGGTCTGGGTATCCTACAATGAGCAGTTCTTC	CASSPPVWVSYNEQFF
TRBV4-3	17	NA	TRBJ1-6	NA	TGCGCCAGCAGCCAAGATCTGGGGCGGGGTTGGAATTCACCCCTCCACTTT	CASSQDLGRGWNSPLHF
TRBV4-3	14	NA	TRBJ2-3	NA	TGCGCCAGCAGCATGACCAAGGGCACAGATACGCAGTATTTT	CASSMTKGTDTQYF
TRBV10-3	14	TRBD1	TRBJ1-6	NA	TGTGCCATCAACTCTCAGACAGGGGATTCACCCCTCCACTTT	CAINSQTGDSPLHF
TRBV6-1	15	TRBD1	TRBJ2-5	NA	TGTGCCAGCCCGGACAGGAGTCCCAACCAAGAGACCCAGTACTTC	CASPDRSPNQETQYF
TRBV7-2	14	NA	TRBJ1-1	NA	TGTGCCAGCAGCCCATTCGGGACGAACACTGAAGCTTTCTTT	CASSPFGTNTEAFF
TRBV6-2/TRBV6-3	17	TRBD2	TRBJ2-1	few	TGTGCCAGCAGCCTCATACGGGGGGGGCACTCCTACAATGAGCAGTTCTTC	CASSLIRGGHSYNEQFF
TRBV24-1	16	NA	TRBJ2-5	NA	TGTGCCACCAGTGATACAAGGGGGACATCCTCGGGGGCCCAGTACTTC	CATSDTRGTSSGAQYF
TRBV6-2/TRBV6-3	16	TRBD2	TRBJ2-1	few	TGTGCCAGCAGCCGACGGGTACTAGCGGGGACCGATGAGCAGTTCTTC	CASSRRVLAGTDEQFF
TRBV29-1	13	TRBD1	TRBJ2-7	NA	TGCAGCGTTTCTACAGGGGAGAAGTACGAGCAGTACTTC	CSVSTGEKYEQYF